The text below deals with one TCR beta chain. Its antigen remains unknown. Germline V lookup: CDR1 LGHNA, CDR2 YNFKEQ. V lost 1 base and J 1 base, leaving 11 bases between the germline ends. The CDR3 spans 15 residues. Documented time point: blood at routine non-recurrence follow-up after resection. Whole RNA, which was extracted from tumor, nontumor lung tissue or frozen PBMC, was sequenced without any cell sorting. TCRdb recomputed calls from the 5' RACE reads with MiXCR, one row per CDR3 protein. The sample includes about 94,000 distinct CDR3 sequences, 15% to 20% of them seen just once. This entry is derived from a study of spatial heterogeneity in lung cancer. About the study: Sequencing of follow-up PBMC samples took place when they were available, at a median of approximately 25 months after resection. The study observed each unique TCR and UMI combination more than ten times on average in raw reads.

Study-wide findings and caveats: The study found ubiquitous expanded tumor TCRs in blood more at resection than follow-up.

The sequence was collected from a male donor with early-stage non-small cell lung cancer. The rearrangement links TRBV4-2 to TRBJ2-7; D perhaps matches TRBD1 (7 bases). The sequencing here drew on PBMCs, taken at follow-up. DNA for the CDR3: TGTGCCAGCAGCCAAGTGGAGGGACAGTCCTACGAGCAGTACTTC. Translation: CASSQVEGQSYEQYF.